The rows below give T cell receptor beta chains drawn from one sample of a study of blood T cell repertoires in COVID-19. TCRdb's table, derived via immunoSEQ multiplex PCR, lists solely in-frame clones and lacks some. The repertoire holds some 240,000 clones, with about 81% as singletons. Sequencing used PBMCs or T cells enriched from blood (not recorded which). Every receptor here comes from a young man with acute COVID-19. The CDR3 runs from the conserved cysteine through the conserved F or W. Fields, in order: J gene, CDR3 length, D gene, V gene, clone size, CDR3 DNA, CDR3 protein. A D gene is named only where the DNA matches it firmly. Clone size appears in some rows only: once, few, many, or a class for an expanded clone.

j_call: TRBJ2-1
cdr3_length: 15
d_call: TRBD2
v_call: TRBV15
clone_size: few
cdr3_nt: TGTGCCACCAGCAGAGTAGCGGGAGGGCCAGATGAGCAGTTCTTC
cdr3_aa: CATSRVAGGPDEQFF

j_call: TRBJ2-3
cdr3_length: 17
d_call: TRBD2
v_call: TRBV10-2
clone_size: .
cdr3_nt: TGCGCCAGCAGTGGCGAAAATCTAGCGGGAGGAACAGATACGCAGTATTTT
cdr3_aa: CASSGENLAGGTDTQYF

j_call: TRBJ1-3
cdr3_length: 19
d_call: TRBD1
v_call: TRBV11-3
clone_size: once
cdr3_nt: TGTGCCAGCAGCTTAAACGGTCCATGGACAGGAGCTTCTGGAAACACCATATATTTT
cdr3_aa: CASSLNGPWTGASGNTIYF

j_call: TRBJ2-1
cdr3_length: 14
d_call: .
v_call: TRBV25-1
clone_size: .
cdr3_nt: TGTGCCAGCAGTGGGTTTACCCACCGGAATGAGCAGTTCTTC
cdr3_aa: CASSGFTHRNEQFF

j_call: TRBJ1-4
cdr3_length: 13
d_call: .
v_call: TRBV5-6
clone_size: .
cdr3_nt: TGTGCCAGCAGAAGGCAGGGCGGTGAAAAACTGTTTTTT
cdr3_aa: CASRRQGGEKLFF

j_call: TRBJ2-5
cdr3_length: 15
d_call: .
v_call: TRBV24-1
clone_size: .
cdr3_nt: TGTGCCACCAGTGCCGCCGGCAGGGGTCAAGAGACCCAGTACTTC
cdr3_aa: CATSAAGRGQETQYF

j_call: TRBJ2-2
cdr3_length: 14
d_call: TRBD2
v_call: TRBV7-2
clone_size: .
cdr3_nt: TGTGCCAGCAGCCCCGGACTAGCCTCCGGGGAGCTGTTTTTT
cdr3_aa: CASSPGLASGELFF

j_call: TRBJ1-4
cdr3_length: 13
d_call: TRBD1
v_call: TRBV7-6
clone_size: .
cdr3_nt: TGTGCCAGCAGCCAACAGACAGGGGCCAAACTGTTTTTT
cdr3_aa: CASSQQTGAKLFF

j_call: TRBJ1-4
cdr3_length: 14
d_call: TRBD1
v_call: TRBV6-5
clone_size: .
cdr3_nt: TGTGCCAGCAGTTACGACAGGGTCTCCGAAAAACTGTTTTTT
cdr3_aa: CASSYDRVSEKLFF

j_call: TRBJ1-1
cdr3_length: 13
d_call: TRBD1
v_call: TRBV6-5
clone_size: once
cdr3_nt: TGTGCCAGCAGTTACGTCGGGACAGAAGAAGCTTTCTTT
cdr3_aa: CASSYVGTEEAFF

j_call: TRBJ2-3
cdr3_length: 14
d_call: TRBD1
v_call: TRBV5-1
clone_size: .
cdr3_nt: TGTGCCAGCAGCACGGACAGGGCCCGGGATACGCAGTATTTT
cdr3_aa: CASSTDRARDTQYF

j_call: TRBJ1-2
cdr3_length: 15
d_call: TRBD1
v_call: TRBV18
clone_size: .
cdr3_nt: TGTGCCAGCTCACGAGGGACAGGAGCTAACTATGGCTACACCTTC
cdr3_aa: CASSRGTGANYGYTF

j_call: TRBJ1-1
cdr3_length: 15
d_call: TRBD1
v_call: TRBV19
clone_size: few
cdr3_nt: TGTGCCAGTAGTGGCCGGGGGACAGGGAACACTGAAGCTTTCTTT
cdr3_aa: CASSGRGTGNTEAFF

j_call: TRBJ2-3
cdr3_length: 19
d_call: .
v_call: TRBV7-2
clone_size: .
cdr3_nt: TGTGCCAGCAGCTTAGCCAGGGTAGAAGTCCCGAGACTTACAGATACGCAGTATTTT
cdr3_aa: CASSLARVEVPRLTDTQYF

j_call: TRBJ1-2
cdr3_length: 14
d_call: TRBD1
v_call: TRBV7-2
clone_size: .
cdr3_nt: TGTGCCAGCAGGGAGGGACAGGGCCTCTATGGCTACACCTTC
cdr3_aa: CASREGQGLYGYTF

j_call: TRBJ1-2
cdr3_length: 14
d_call: TRBD1
v_call: TRBV6-1
clone_size: .
cdr3_nt: TGTGCCAGCAGTGAAACCGCAGGGGGCTATGGCTACACCTTC
cdr3_aa: CASSETAGGYGYTF

j_call: TRBJ1-2
cdr3_length: 16
d_call: .
v_call: TRBV5-8
clone_size: .
cdr3_nt: TGTGCCAGCAGCTCCGGAAGGAGGAGAGCTTCCTATGGCTACACCTTC
cdr3_aa: CASSSGRRRASYGYTF

j_call: TRBJ1-1
cdr3_length: 15
d_call: .
v_call: TRBV11-2
clone_size: .
cdr3_nt: TGTGCCAGCAGCTTTGATCACAGGGATAACACTGAAGCTTTCTTT
cdr3_aa: CASSFDHRDNTEAFF

j_call: TRBJ1-1
cdr3_length: 13
d_call: .
v_call: TRBV18
clone_size: .
cdr3_nt: TGTGCCAGCTCACCACATCACCTAGAAATGGCTTTCTTT
cdr3_aa: CASSPHHLEMAFF

j_call: TRBJ1-2
cdr3_length: 14
d_call: TRBD1
v_call: TRBV9
clone_size: .
cdr3_nt: TGTGCCAGCAGCGTTGGGGGACAGAACTATGGCTACACCTTC
cdr3_aa: CASSVGGQNYGYTF

j_call: TRBJ1-5
cdr3_length: 16
d_call: .
v_call: TRBV10-3
clone_size: .
cdr3_nt: TGTGCCATCAGTGACGAGGCGGGGAGCAGCAATCAGCCCCAGCATTTT
cdr3_aa: CAISDEAGSSNQPQHF

j_call: TRBJ1-1
cdr3_length: 14
d_call: .
v_call: TRBV3-1/TRBV3-2
clone_size: .
cdr3_nt: TGTGCCAGCAGCCCCTCGGACAGGAACACTGAAGCTTTCTTT
cdr3_aa: CASSPSDRNTEAFF

j_call: TRBJ1-3
cdr3_length: 11
d_call: .
v_call: TRBV29-1
clone_size: many
cdr3_nt: TGCAGCACGGACAGCGGAAACACCATATATTTT
cdr3_aa: CSTDSGNTIYF

j_call: TRBJ2-5
cdr3_length: 15
d_call: .
v_call: TRBV7-9
clone_size: .
cdr3_nt: TGTGCCAGCAGCCCCAGACAGAGGCAGGGGGAGACCCAGTACTTC
cdr3_aa: CASSPRQRQGETQYF

j_call: TRBJ1-6
cdr3_length: 17
d_call: .
v_call: TRBV3-1/TRBV3-2
clone_size: .
cdr3_nt: TGTGCCAGCAGCCAAGTGAGGACAGCTCGATCGGGGTCACCCCTCCACTTT
cdr3_aa: CASSQVRTARSGSPLHF

j_call: TRBJ1-1
cdr3_length: 14
d_call: .
v_call: TRBV5-1
clone_size: .
cdr3_nt: TGTGCCAGCAGCCCCGGCTTAAGGGGCACTGAAGCTTTCTTT
cdr3_aa: CASSPGLRGTEAFF

j_call: TRBJ1-2
cdr3_length: 17
d_call: .
v_call: TRBV9
clone_size: .
cdr3_nt: TGTGCCAGCAGCGAATACCCCCCGACGGGGGGAAACTATGGCTACACCTTC
cdr3_aa: CASSEYPPTGGNYGYTF

j_call: TRBJ1-1
cdr3_length: 14
d_call: .
v_call: TRBV11-3
clone_size: .
cdr3_nt: TGTGCCAGCAGCCCCAGGCGGGGTGCCGCAGAAGCTTTCTTT
cdr3_aa: CASSPRRGAAEAFF

j_call: TRBJ1-6
cdr3_length: 16
d_call: TRBD1
v_call: TRBV5-4
clone_size: .
cdr3_nt: TGTGCCAGCAGCTTACAGGGGAGGACCTATAATTCACCCCTCCACTTT
cdr3_aa: CASSLQGRTYNSPLHF

j_call: TRBJ1-5
cdr3_length: 16
d_call: .
v_call: TRBV7-2
clone_size: .
cdr3_nt: TGTGCCAGCAGCTCAGGGCAGGGGCGAGGTAATCAGCCCCAGCATTTT
cdr3_aa: CASSSGQGRGNQPQHF

j_call: TRBJ2-5
cdr3_length: 13
d_call: .
v_call: TRBV12-3/TRBV12-4
clone_size: .
cdr3_nt: TGTGCCAGCACCCCGTTAGATGTTGGGACCCAGTACTTC
cdr3_aa: CASTPLDVGTQYF